Below, 25 T cell receptor beta chains from the same sample are listed, as sequenced in a study of blood T cell repertoires in COVID-19. Using immunoSEQ multiplex PCR, the repertoire was profiled, and TCRdb retains in-frame clones only, with some absent. The repertoire holds 450,000 to 500,000 clones, with 80% to 90% as singletons. The sample was peripheral blood. The receptor set was obtained from a human donor in a cohort sampled during active COVID-19.

The genes are TRBV7-8 and TRBJ2-4; 14 positions agree with TRBD2. Germline V lookup: CDR1 SGHVS, CDR2 FQNEAQ. The trim removed 5 bases at V and 8 bases at J, leaving 8 bases unmatched. This CDR3 region has 16 residues. The CDR3 region has the DNA TGTGCCAGCAGCGTAGGACTAGCGGGAGGCTGGGACATTCAGTACTTC. Residues: CASSVGLAGGWDIQYF.

This rearrangement joins TRBV5-1 to TRBJ2-5; 8 nucleotides line up with TRBD2. Germline V lookup: CDR1 SGHRS, CDR2 YFSETQ. The trim removed 5 bases at V and 3 bases at J, leaving 9 bases unmatched. The CDR3 covers 15 residues. Here the CDR3 reads CASSAGGNLEETQYF. The CDR3 nucleotides read TGCGCCAGCAGTGCGGGAGGTAACTTAGAAGAGACCCAGTACTTC.

The CDR3, as DNA: TGTGCCAGTAGTATAACAGGGGGCCAAGAGACCCAGTACTTC. As protein: CASSITGGQETQYF. The chain carries TRBV19 and TRBJ2-5; 8 positions agree with TRBD1. J gave up 1 base and V 2 bases, and 0 bases lay outside the gene matches. The CDR3 sequence is 14 residues long. The germline CDR1 and CDR2 sequences are LNHDA and SQIVND (reference sequence).

The rearrangement uses TRBV6-5 and TRBJ2-7, with 10 bases matching TRBD2. CDR1 MNHEY and CDR2 SVGAGI come from the germline V gene. The CDR3 runs 14 residues. V shed 7 bases and J 5 bases; nucleotides not matched to a gene: 8. The CDR3 coding sequence is TGTGCCAGCATAGGGCCTAGCGGGAGTCACGAGCAGTACTTC. This translates into CASIGPSGSHEQYF.

The CDR3 is CASSSGGLAGGMNTQYF. The CDR3 DNA follows: TGTGCCAGCAGTTCGGGCGGACTAGCGGGAGGGATGAATACGCAGTATTTT. The rearrangement joins TRBV28 to TRBJ2-3; 15 nucleotides align to TRBD2. CDR3 size: 17 residues. Germline V CDR1 and CDR2: MDHEN, SYDVKM. V trimming: 4 bases; J trimming: 7 bases; junction bases outside the gene matches: 9.

The chain joins TRBV12-3 or TRBV12-4 to TRBJ1-2; TRBD1 is a possible D gene (6 bases). The CDR3 spans 13 residues. The V end lost 6 bases, the J end lost 3 bases, and 11 bases lay between the germline ends. This CDR3 reads CASRTAGDYGYTF. In DNA form, the CDR3 reads TGTGCCAGCAGGACAGCAGGGGACTATGGCTACACCTTC.

The chain is built from TRBV30 and TRBJ2-7, with D uncertain. This CDR3 has 11 residues. Looked up from germline, CDR1 is GTSNPN and CDR2 is SVGIG (reference sequence). Trimming took off 0 bases at V and 7 bases at J, with 7 bases between the two ends. The CDR3 DNA reads as TGTGCCTGGAGTGTACTTCGGGAGCAGTACTTC. Its translation: CAWSVLREQYF.

The gene calls are TRBV11-2 and TRBJ2-1; 9 bases are shared with TRBD2. V lost 3 bases, J lost 8 bases, and 11 bases stayed unmatched. CDR1 is SGHAT and CDR2 is FQNNGV in the germline V gene. CDR3 length: 16 residues. CDR3 loop: CASSFTSGLMSDEQFF. DNA of the CDR3: TGTGCCAGCAGCTTTACTAGCGGGTTAATGTCGGATGAGCAGTTCTTC.

Details on this clone: The germline gene is not matched at one end of the junction; a read error may be the cause. The chain carries TRBV6-1 and TRBJ1-2; 7 nucleotides line up with TRBD1. The germline V gene has CDR1 MNHNS and CDR2 SASEGT. The CDR3 contains 11 residues. In nucleotides, the CDR3 is TGTGCCAGCAGGGAAGGGGGCAGCTACACCTTC. The encoded protein is CASREGGSYTF.

The chain employs TRBV7-9 and TRBJ1-5; no definite D call. Trimming left V 2 bases short and J 5 bases short, with 10 bases between. In germline, CDR1 is SEHNR, CDR2 FQNEAQ (reference sequence). This CDR3 is 14 amino acids long. CDR3 in DNA: TGTGCCAGCAGCTTACTATCTACCGATCAGCCCCAGCATTTT. It codes for CASSLLSTDQPQHF.

This clone has just one count. The gene calls are TRBV7-2 and TRBJ2-1; possibly TRBD2 for D (5 bases). This CDR3 is built from 15 residues. Germline V gene sequence: CDR1 SGHTA, CDR2 FQGNSA. V lost 5 bases and J 5 bases, leaving 16 bases between the germline ends. The CDR3 DNA reads as TGTGCCAGCAGCCCTCCCCGGGGAATGGACAATGAGCAGTTCTTC. Its translation: CASSPPRGMDNEQFF.

The V gene is TRBV4-3, the J gene TRBJ2-1; 14 bases align to TRBD2. The CDR3 sequence is 15 residues long. Germline trimming cut 3 bases from V and 5 bases from J; bases unmatched to any gene: 0. Per the germline V gene, CDR1 is LGHNA and CDR2 is YSLEER. The DNA of the CDR3 is TGCGCCAGCAGCCAGGGACTAGCGGGAGACAATGAGCAGTTCTTC. Its protein is CASSQGLAGDNEQFF.

This chain links TRBV6-5 with TRBJ2-5; unclear D gene. Germline V gene lookup returns CDR1 MNHEY and CDR2 SVGAGI. Between the trimmed V and J ends, which lost 6 bases and 5 bases, there was a span of 10 bases. This CDR3 spans 12 amino acids. CDR3 sequence reads: CASRAPGETQYF. CDR3 in DNA: TGTGCCAGCAGAGCCCCCGGGGAGACCCAGTACTTC.

CDR3 coding DNA: TGTGCCAGCAGCCCCCTACTTAACGGAGGGACCTACGAGCAGTACTTC. Its translation is CASSPLLNGGTYEQYF. V usage is TRBV27 and J usage is TRBJ2-7, with D possibly TRBD2 on 6 matching bases. CDR1 is MNHEY, CDR2 SMNVEV, per germline (reference sequence). The germline V and J ends were trimmed by 6 bases and 2 bases, with 20 bases remaining between them. This CDR3 has 16 amino acids.

J is TRBJ1-2 and V is TRBV27, with D unclear. Germline V gene lookup returns CDR1 MNHEY and CDR2 SMNVEV (reference sequence). The CDR3 totals 13 residues. Between the trimmed V and J ends, which lost 2 bases and 4 bases, there was a span of 8 bases. The CDR3 nucleotides are TGTGCCAGCAGTTTAAAGCCGTTCTATGGCTACACCTTC. Translation gives CASSLKPFYGYTF.

The chain employs TRBV6-5 and TRBJ1-2; 7 bases are shared with TRBD1. The V segment lost 4 bases and the J segment 0 bases; nucleotides outside the gene matches: 5. The CDR3 spans 15 residues. Germline lookup yields CDR1 MNHEY and CDR2 SVGAGI. CDR3 bases: TGTGCCAGCAGTTTACAGGGGCCAACTAACTATGGCTACACCTTC. Amino acids: CASSLQGPTNYGYTF.

V is TRBV24-1 and J is TRBJ2-3, with 9 bases identical to TRBD1. Unmatched junction bases numbered 6, after V lost 6 bases and J lost 3 bases. Germline V lookup: CDR1 KGHDR, CDR2 SFDVKD. This CDR3 region has 15 residues. The CDR3 loop reads CATSRGQGYTDTQYF. The CDR3 region has the DNA TGTGCCACCAGTCGAGGACAGGGGTATACAGATACGCAGTATTTT.

The chain carries TRBV3-1 (or the pseudogene TRBV3-2) and TRBJ1-1, with TRBD1 matching 8 bases. J lost 6 bases, V lost 1 base, and 4 bases had no gene match. This CDR3 comprises 14 residues. Germline-derived CDR1 and CDR2 are LGHDT and YNNKEL (reference sequence). The DNA of the CDR3 is TGTGCCAGCAGCCAAGCCACAGGGGGGTCTGAAGCTTTCTTT. It yields the protein CASSQATGGSEAFF.

The rearrangement uses TRBV4-2 and TRBJ1-2, with D perhaps TRBD1 (5 bases). The V end was cut by 6 bases, the J end by 0 bases, with 14 bases between. The CDR3 runs 15 residues. Germline CDR1 and CDR2: LGHNA and YNFKEQ. The CDR3 nucleotides are TGTGCCAGCAGAAACCGACAGTTTCCTAACTATGGCTACACCTTC. Amino acid sequence: CASRNRQFPNYGYTF.

This clone appeared a single time. The rearrangement joins TRBV3-1 (or the pseudogene TRBV3-2) to TRBJ1-1; no clear D gene. CDR1 LGHDT and CDR2 YNNKEL come from the germline V gene (reference sequence). The CDR3 has 14 amino acids. V was trimmed by 1 base and J by 3 bases, leaving 9 bases between them. In nucleotides, the CDR3 is TGTGCCAGCAGCCAAGTCGGCAGCGACACTGAAGCTTTCTTT. Its protein is CASSQVGSDTEAFF.

This clone was observed at least ten times. The chain joins TRBV7-6 to TRBJ2-7, with TRBD1 matching 8 bases. Germline V gene lookup returns CDR1 SGHVS and CDR2 FNYEAQ. CDR3 length: 17 amino acids. V lost 5 bases and J lost 2; bases outside the gene matches: 14. The CDR3 region is CASSRGTGPAVAYEQYF. DNA for the CDR3: TGTGCCAGCAGCCGCGGGACAGGACCAGCGGTCGCCTACGAGCAGTACTTC.

The V gene is TRBV2, the J gene TRBJ1-2; TRBD1 matches at 9 bases. Germline CDR1 reads SNHLY; CDR2 reads FYNNEI. The V and J ends lost 8 bases and 3 bases, in that order; junction bases with no gene match: 13. The CDR3 is 16 amino acids. The CDR3 nucleotides read TGTGCCAGCGCACGGGACAGGGACAGGCCTTACTATGGCTACACCTTC. Its translation is CASARDRDRPYYGYTF.

This chain joins TRBV12-1 and TRBJ1-1; the table assigns TRBD1, which was not confirmed against the DNA. TRBV12-1 is a known pseudogene. The CDR3 consists of 15 residues. The CDR3 loop is CASSPARQGPTEAFF. The CDR3 bases are TGTGCCAGCAGCCCAGCGCGGCAGGGGCCCACTGAAGCTTTCTTT.

The gene calls are TRBV9 and TRBJ2-1, with 9 bases aligning to TRBD2. The CDR3 length is 15 residues. J lost 2 bases, V lost 3 bases, and 3 bases had no gene match. CDR1 and CDR2 (germline): SGDLS, YYNGEE. The CDR3 region has the DNA TGTGCCAGCAGCGCTGGCGGGAGGGCCTACAATGAGCAGTTCTTC. Amino acids: CASSAGGRAYNEQFF.

This clone was detected a few times. The identical CDR3 is also encoded by other nucleotide sequences in the sample. The chain combines TRBV19 with TRBJ1-5; no firm D call. The CDR3 spans 15 residues. Germline V gene lookup returns CDR1 LNHDA and CDR2 SQIVND (reference sequence). V was trimmed by 0 bases and J by 1 base, leaving 7 bases between them. CDR3 bases: TGTGCCAGTAGTATAGATCTCAGGAGCAATCAGCCCCAGCATTTT. Protein product: CASSIDLRSNQPQHF.